This is a list of T cell receptor beta chains from one sample in a study of tumor-infiltrating lymphocytes in primary liver carcinoma. TCRdb re-analysed the multiplex PCR reads in MiXCR, keeping a single row per CDR3 protein. The repertoire includes some 46,000 distinct CDR3 sequences, 75% of them detected once, and 38% sits in the top ten. Input material: tumor-adjacent normal liver tissue. The receptors stem from a woman aged 25 to 39 with primary liver carcinoma and hepatitis B virus infection. Both conserved end residues are part of each CDR3. The order of the fields is J gene, V gene, D gene, CDR3 protein. D genes are given only for firm matches.

TRBJ2-5,TRBV13,TRBD2,CSRSLALAGGEETQYF
TRBJ2-5,TRBV29-1,TRBD2,CSVGLAEETQYF
TRBJ2-7,TRBV14,NA,CASSPRRGWGVYEQYF
TRBJ2-2,TRBV28,NA,CASCLSGTGELFF
TRBJ1-5,TRBV12-3/TRBV12-4,NA,CASSAGGHNQPKHF
TRBJ2-1,TRBV2,TRBD2,CASSEGDYSYNDQFF
TRBJ2-7,TRBV6-6,NA,CASSSPGDEQYF
TRBJ2-2,TRBV5-6,NA,CASTYGMRTGELFF
TRBJ2-7,TRBV20-1,NA,CSARRGRYHEQYF
TRBJ2-3,TRBV11-2,NA,CASSPRETYITDTQYF
TRBJ1-1,TRBV6-2/TRBV6-3,TRBD1,CTISYTNRGTEAFF
TRBJ2-6,TRBV7-9,TRBD1,CASRWDRPFSGANVLTF
TRBJ2-3,TRBV28,NA,CPSSLTDSITDTQYF
TRBJ2-7,TRBV7-9,NA,CASSESERYF
TRBJ2-2,TRBV7-8,NA,CAISLVGPGSGELFF
TRBJ2-6,TRBV4-2,NA,CASNARTWVPVGANVLTF
TRBJ2-1,TRBV4-2,TRBD2,CVSNHHIAGGSRGEQFF
TRBJ2-1,TRBV19,TRBD1,CASTMGQAIYNEQFF
TRBJ1-2,TRBV6-5,NA,CASRTSWVKGYTF